This T cell receptor (beta chain) was documented in a study of CD8 T cells in Susac syndrome. Whole-study findings and limits: That the number of individuals in its TCR sequencing and HLA analysis was relatively small was acknowledged by the study.

The authors sequenced TCR beta from blood CD8+ and CD4+ T cells. TEMRA cells were FACS-enriched, while CD8+ and CD4+ T cells were negatively isolated. Concerning this clonotype itself: What it recognizes is unknown.

RNA amounts of 0.5 to 1 ug underwent reverse transcription with random hexamers. Amplification of TCR beta CDR3 by immunoSEQ multiplex PCR spanned 54 Vbeta and 13 Jbeta. A single record per CDR3 protein comes from TCRdb applying MiXCR to the immunoSEQ multiplex PCR reads. The sample records about 400,000 distinct CDR3 sequences, around 85% being singletons. Germline values: CDR1 SGHAT, CDR2 FQNNGV. V shed 3 bases and J 6 bases; nucleotides not matched to a gene: 10. This CDR3 has 16 amino acids. The sequenced sample consisted of CD8+ T cells from PBMCs. V is TRBV11-2 and J is TRBJ2-3; 9 nucleotides agree with TRBD1. The source of this sequence is a human donor with multiple sclerosis. Here the CDR3 DNA reads TGTGCCAGCAGCTTCTGGGACAGGGTGTCACCCGATACGCAGTATTTT. Translating gives CASSFWDRVSPDTQYF.